The source of this T cell receptor (beta chain) is a study of blood T cell repertoires in COVID-19. Overall study: In each case, the material was cDNA or gDNA derived from T cells, B-cell-depleted T cells, or PBMCs.

The V gene's germline CDR1 is SGHRS and CDR2 YFSETQ. This CDR3 spans 15 amino acids. J gave up 6 bases and V 0 bases, and 1 base lay outside the gene matches. Some clones are missing from TCRdb's copy, which holds only in-frame ones; the method was immunoSEQ multiplex PCR. The table records 200,000 to 250,000 clones, 84% of them present only once. The rearrangement uses TRBV5-1 and TRBJ2-2; TRBD2 aligns across 11 bases. The sequence derives from a woman aged 35 to 49 who had recovered from COVID-19. Input material: PBMCs or T cells enriched from blood (not recorded which). The CDR3 here is CASSLVAGGPGELFF. The CDR3 nucleotides are TGCGCCAGCAGCTTGGTAGCGGGAGGGCCCGGGGAGCTGTTTTTT.